This is a list of T cell receptor beta chains from one sample in a study of technical replicates of blood from a handful of donors. Using immunoSEQ multiplex PCR, the repertoire was profiled, and TCRdb retains in-frame clones only, with some absent. The table includes about 81,000 clones, about 96% detected once. Material for sequencing was T cells isolated from PBMCs. Receptors were obtained from a human donor in good health. The CDR3 runs from the conserved cysteine through the conserved F or W. The D gene is left open where the match is weak. Only part of the rows carry a size: once, few, many, or a class if the clone is expanded.

size	V	J	D	CDR3	DNA
-	TRBV14	TRBJ1-1	-	CASSQRRGREAFF	TGTGCCAGCAGCCAACGTAGGGGCCGTGAAGCTTTCTTT
-	TRBV19	TRBJ2-7	TRBD1	CASSSSRGREAYEQYF	TGTGCCAGTAGTTCCTCCAGGGGGCGCGAGGCCTACGAGCAGTACTTC
-	TRBV7-6	TRBJ2-1	-	CASSLERKSSYNEQFF	TGTGCCAGCAGCTTAGAGCGGAAGAGCTCCTACAATGAGCAGTTCTTC
-	TRBV11-2	TRBJ1-5	-	CASSLGTSYQPQHF	TGTGCCAGCAGCTTGGGCACATCCTACCAGCCCCAGCATTTT
-	TRBV5-4	TRBJ1-1	-	CASSRGGWGAFF	TGTGCCAGCTCAAGGGGGGGGTGGGGAGCTTTCTTT
-	TRBV5-1	TRBJ1-1	-	CASSLVRELNTEAFF	TGCGCCAGCAGCTTGGTACGGGAACTAAACACTGAAGCTTTCTTT
-	TRBV7-3	TRBJ2-1	-	CASSLSGSEQFF	TGTGCCAGCAGCTTAAGTGGGAGCGAGCAGTTCTTC
-	TRBV19	TRBJ1-3	TRBD1	CASSIGDSRNTIYF	TGTGCCAGTAGTATCGGGGACAGTAGGAACACCATATATTTT
once	TRBV25-1	TRBJ1-1	TRBD1	CASSATTRQGWNTEAFF	TGTGCCAGCAGTGCAACGACCCGACAGGGGTGGAACACTGAAGCTTTCTTT
-	TRBV7-9	TRBJ2-7	-	CASSLSGVTYEQYF	TGTGCCAGCAGTCTCTCAGGGGTCACCTACGAGCAGTACTTC
-	TRBV5-4	TRBJ1-2	-	CASSGNPSGVGIDGYTF	TGTGCCAGCAGCGGCAATCCTAGCGGGGTGGGTATAGATGGCTACACCTTC
-	TRBV2	TRBJ1-5	-	CASSETDPQPQHF	TGTGCCAGCAGTGAGACAGATCCTCAGCCCCAGCATTTT
few	TRBV6-5	TRBJ1-1	TRBD1	CASSYGDRGFTEAFF	TGTGCCAGCAGTTACGGGGACAGAGGCTTCACTGAAGCTTTCTTT
-	TRBV5-4	TRBJ2-7	-	CASSSPGTQADEQYF	TGTGCCAGCAGCTCTCCCGGGACACAGGCAGACGAGCAGTACTTC
-	TRBV7-9	TRBJ2-4	TRBD2	CASSRVGLADGNIQYF	TGTGCCAGCAGCCGTGTCGGACTAGCGGATGGGAACATTCAGTACTTC